Detailed here is one T cell receptor (beta chain). These data come from a study of blood T cell repertoires in COVID-19. Assay: immunoSEQ multiplex PCR; the TCRdb copy retains only in-frame clones and omits some. The sample has around 140,000 clones, roughly 75% seen once; the top ten hold just over 6%. CDR1 and CDR2 (germline): GTSNPN, SVGIG (reference sequence). The CDR3 has 15 amino acids. Trimming removed 4 bases from V and 4 bases from J; junction bases left unmatched: 11. Those who participated ranged in age from roughly 18 to 90 years and resided in 20 to 30 US areas. Sequencing input: PBMCs or T cells enriched from blood (not recorded which). The chain has TRBV30 and TRBJ2-7, with 9 bases aligning to TRBD2. The receptor was isolated from a woman aged 50 to 65 who had recovered from COVID-19. CDR3 loop: CAWTLSGGYRYEQYF. Here the CDR3 DNA reads TGTGCCTGGACCCTTAGCGGGGGCTACAGATACGAGCAGTACTTC.